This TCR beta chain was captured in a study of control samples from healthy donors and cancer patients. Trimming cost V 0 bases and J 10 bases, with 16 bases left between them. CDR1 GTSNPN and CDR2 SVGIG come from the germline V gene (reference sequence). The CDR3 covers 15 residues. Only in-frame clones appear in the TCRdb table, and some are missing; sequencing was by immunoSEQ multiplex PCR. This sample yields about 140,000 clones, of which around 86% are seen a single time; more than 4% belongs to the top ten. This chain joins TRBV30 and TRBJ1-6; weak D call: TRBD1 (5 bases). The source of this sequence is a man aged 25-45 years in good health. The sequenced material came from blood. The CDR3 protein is CAWSVQAGMGSPLHF. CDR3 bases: TGTGCCTGGAGTGTACAGGCGGGGATGGGCTCACCCCTCCACTTT.